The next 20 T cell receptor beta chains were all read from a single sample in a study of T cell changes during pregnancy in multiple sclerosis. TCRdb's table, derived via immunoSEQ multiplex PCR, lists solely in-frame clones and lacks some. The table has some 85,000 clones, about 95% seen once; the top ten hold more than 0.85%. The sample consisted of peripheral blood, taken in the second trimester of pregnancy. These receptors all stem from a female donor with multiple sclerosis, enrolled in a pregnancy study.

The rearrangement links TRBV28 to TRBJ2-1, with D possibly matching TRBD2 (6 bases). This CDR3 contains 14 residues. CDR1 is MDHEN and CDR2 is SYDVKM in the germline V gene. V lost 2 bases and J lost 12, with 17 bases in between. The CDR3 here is CASSLGSGVERQFF. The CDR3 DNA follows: TGTGCCAGCAGTTTAGGTTCGGGGGTTGAGCGGCAGTTCTTC.

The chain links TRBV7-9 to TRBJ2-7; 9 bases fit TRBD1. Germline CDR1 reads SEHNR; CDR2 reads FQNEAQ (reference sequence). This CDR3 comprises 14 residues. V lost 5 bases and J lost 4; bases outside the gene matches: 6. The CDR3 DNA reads TGTGCCAGCAGCCGGGGGACAGGGCGGTACGAGCAGTACTTC. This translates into CASSRGTGRYEQYF.

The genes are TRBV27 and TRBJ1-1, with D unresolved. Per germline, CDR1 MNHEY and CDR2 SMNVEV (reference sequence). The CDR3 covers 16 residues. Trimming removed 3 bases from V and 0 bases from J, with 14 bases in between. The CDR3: CASSFTSGGMNTEAFF. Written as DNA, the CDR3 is TGTGCCAGCAGTTTCACCTCCGGCGGAATGAACACTGAAGCTTTCTTT.

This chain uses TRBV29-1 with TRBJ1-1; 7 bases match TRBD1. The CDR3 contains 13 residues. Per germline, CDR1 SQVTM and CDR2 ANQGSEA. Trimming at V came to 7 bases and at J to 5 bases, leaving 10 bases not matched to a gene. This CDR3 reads CSGRTGEGTEAFF. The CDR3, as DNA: TGCAGCGGACGGACAGGCGAAGGGACTGAAGCTTTCTTT.

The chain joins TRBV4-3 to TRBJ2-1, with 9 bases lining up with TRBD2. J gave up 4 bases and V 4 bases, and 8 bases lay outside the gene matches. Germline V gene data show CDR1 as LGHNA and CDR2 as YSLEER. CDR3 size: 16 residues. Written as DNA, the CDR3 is TGCGCCAGCAGCCTCCTTAGCGGGAGCGGATACAATGAGCAGTTCTTC. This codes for CASSLLSGSGYNEQFF.

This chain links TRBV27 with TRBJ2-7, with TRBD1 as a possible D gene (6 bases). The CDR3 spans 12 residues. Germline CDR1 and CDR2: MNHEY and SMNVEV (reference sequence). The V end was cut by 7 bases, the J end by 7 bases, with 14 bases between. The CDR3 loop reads CASNSGHREQYF. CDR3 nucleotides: TGTGCCAGCAACTCGGGACACCGGGAGCAGTACTTC.

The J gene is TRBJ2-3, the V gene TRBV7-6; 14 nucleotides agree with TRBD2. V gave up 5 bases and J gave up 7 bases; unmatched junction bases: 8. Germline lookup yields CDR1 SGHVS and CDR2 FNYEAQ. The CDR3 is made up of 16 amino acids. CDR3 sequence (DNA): TGTGCCAGCAGCCCGGAAAGGACTAGCGGGAGGAATACGCAGTATTTT. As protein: CASSPERTSGRNTQYF.

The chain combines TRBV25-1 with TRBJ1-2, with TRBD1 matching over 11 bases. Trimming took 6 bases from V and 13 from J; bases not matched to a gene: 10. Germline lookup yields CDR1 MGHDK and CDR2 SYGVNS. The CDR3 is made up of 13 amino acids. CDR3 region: CASRSRDRGKSTF. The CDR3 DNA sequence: TGTGCCAGCAGGTCCCGGGACAGGGGGAAATCCACCTTC.

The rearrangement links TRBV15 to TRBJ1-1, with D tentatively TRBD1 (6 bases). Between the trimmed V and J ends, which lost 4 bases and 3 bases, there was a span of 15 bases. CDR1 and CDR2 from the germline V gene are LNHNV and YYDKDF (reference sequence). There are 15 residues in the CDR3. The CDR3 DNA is TGTGCCACCAGCACCGGCAGGGGAATCGACACTGAAGCTTTCTTT. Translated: CATSTGRGIDTEAFF.

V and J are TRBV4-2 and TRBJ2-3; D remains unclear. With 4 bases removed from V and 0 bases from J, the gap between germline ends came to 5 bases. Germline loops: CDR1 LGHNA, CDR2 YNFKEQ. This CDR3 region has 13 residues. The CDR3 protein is CASSLASTDTQYF. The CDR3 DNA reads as TGTGCCAGCAGCCTGGCTAGCACAGATACGCAGTATTTT.

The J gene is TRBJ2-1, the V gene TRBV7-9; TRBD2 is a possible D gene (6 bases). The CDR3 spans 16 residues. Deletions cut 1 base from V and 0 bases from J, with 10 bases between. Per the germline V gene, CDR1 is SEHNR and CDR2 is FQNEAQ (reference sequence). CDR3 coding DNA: TGTGCCAGCAGCTTAGGTCCGCGGGGCTCCTACAATGAGCAGTTCTTC. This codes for CASSLGPRGSYNEQFF.

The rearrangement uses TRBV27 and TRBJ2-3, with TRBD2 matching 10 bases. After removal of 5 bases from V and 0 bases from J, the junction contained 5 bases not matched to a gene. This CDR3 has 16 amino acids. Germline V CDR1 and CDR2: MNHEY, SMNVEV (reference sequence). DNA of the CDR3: TGTGCCAGCAGTCTCACTAGCGGGATTAGCACAGATACGCAGTATTTT. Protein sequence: CASSLTSGISTDTQYF.

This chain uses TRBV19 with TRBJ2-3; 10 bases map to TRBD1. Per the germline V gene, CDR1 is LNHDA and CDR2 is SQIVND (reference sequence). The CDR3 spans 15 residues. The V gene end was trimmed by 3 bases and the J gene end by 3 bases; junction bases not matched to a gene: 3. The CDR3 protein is CASSIRDRGTDTQYF. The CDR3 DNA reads TGTGCCAGTAGTATCCGGGACAGGGGAACAGATACGCAGTATTTT.

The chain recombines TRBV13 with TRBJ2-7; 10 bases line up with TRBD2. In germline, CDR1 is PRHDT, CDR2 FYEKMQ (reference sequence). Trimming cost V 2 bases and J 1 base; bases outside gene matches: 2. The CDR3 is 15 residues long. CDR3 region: CASSLRLAGSYEQYF. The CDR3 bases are TGTGCCAGCAGCTTAAGACTAGCGGGTTCCTACGAGCAGTACTTC.

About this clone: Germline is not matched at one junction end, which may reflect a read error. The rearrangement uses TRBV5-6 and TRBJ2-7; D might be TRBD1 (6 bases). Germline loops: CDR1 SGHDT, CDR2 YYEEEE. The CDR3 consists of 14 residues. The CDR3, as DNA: TGTGCCAGCAGCTTGCAGGGGACCTCCAACGAGCAGTACTTC. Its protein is CASSLQGTSNEQYF.

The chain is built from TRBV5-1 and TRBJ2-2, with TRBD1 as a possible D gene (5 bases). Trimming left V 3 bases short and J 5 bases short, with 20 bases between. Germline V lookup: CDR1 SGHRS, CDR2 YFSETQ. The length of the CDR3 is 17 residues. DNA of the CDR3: TGCGCCAGCAGCTCCAATGGCAGGGTGGTTCGGACCGGGGAGCTGTTTTTT. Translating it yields CASSSNGRVVRTGELFF.

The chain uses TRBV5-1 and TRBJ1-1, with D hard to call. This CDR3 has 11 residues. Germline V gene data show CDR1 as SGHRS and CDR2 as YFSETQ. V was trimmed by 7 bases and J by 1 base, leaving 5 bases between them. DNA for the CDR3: TGCGCCAGCTCCGGGAACACTGAAGCTTTCTTT. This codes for CASSGNTEAFF.

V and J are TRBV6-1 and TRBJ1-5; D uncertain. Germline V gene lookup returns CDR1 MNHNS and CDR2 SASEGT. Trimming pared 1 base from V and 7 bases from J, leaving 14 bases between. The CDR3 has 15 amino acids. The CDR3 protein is CASSEGAKPRQPQHF. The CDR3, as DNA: TGTGCCAGCAGTGAAGGGGCCAAACCCAGGCAGCCCCAGCATTTT.

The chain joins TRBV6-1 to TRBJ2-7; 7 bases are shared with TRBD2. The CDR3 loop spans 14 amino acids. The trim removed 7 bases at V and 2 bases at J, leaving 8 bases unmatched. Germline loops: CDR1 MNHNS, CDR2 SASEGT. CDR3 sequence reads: CASKLGRGAYEQYF. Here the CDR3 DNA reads TGTGCCAGCAAGTTAGGACGGGGGGCCTACGAGCAGTACTTC.

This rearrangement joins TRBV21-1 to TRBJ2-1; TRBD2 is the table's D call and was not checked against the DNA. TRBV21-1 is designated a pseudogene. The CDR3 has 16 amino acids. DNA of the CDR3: TGTGCCAGCAGCAAAAGTCGAGCCCACTCCTACAATGAGCAGTTCTTC. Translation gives CASSKSRAHSYNEQFF.